This T cell receptor beta chain was captured in a study of T cell responses to AZD1222 COVID-19 vaccine. Whole-study context: Analyses pooled second doses at about 4 or about 12 weeks.

As concerns this clone: Its antigen is undetermined.

Points from the study as a whole: Distributed over spike, vaccine-associated CD4 TCRs predominated at 160-218 and 743-854. Donors, mostly white British, included more females; clonal diversity was possibly underestimated. Repertoire sampling occurred only after the peak T cell response.

V shed 3 bases and J shed 5 bases, with 10 bases lying between them. The CDR3 has 13 amino acids. Clones were sequenced by immunoSEQ multiplex PCR, and TCRdb holds only the in-frame ones, with some missing. The table shows around 160,000 clones, with about 93% occurring only once. The clonotype comes from an adult in good health. Sequenced here: peripheral blood, sampled on day 0 of AZD1222 vaccination. This chain links TRBV12-3 or TRBV12-4 with TRBJ1-1; tentatively, D is TRBD1 (5 bases). CDR3 region: CASSFGDQTEAFF. The CDR3 bases are TGTGCCAGCAGTTTTGGGGACCAGACTGAAGCTTTCTTT.